These T cell receptor beta chains were read from a single sample in a study of blood T cells in healthy people across ages. Using its own MiXCR run on the 5' RACE reads, TCRdb lists one record per CDR3 protein. The sample lists approximately 1,700,000 distinct CDR3 sequences, 30% to 40% occurring once. Sequences were obtained from blood. These receptors were collected from a human donor in good health. Both conserved end residues are part of each CDR3. D genes are given only for firm matches. Clone sizes are given selectively: once, few, many, or a class where the clone is expanded.

v_call,clone_size,cdr3_length,d_call,j_call,cdr3_nt,cdr3_aa
TRBV6-2/TRBV6-3,.,15,.,TRBJ2-5,TGTGCCAGCAGCGCCGAGGTGGCGGGGGCATCGGAGCAGTACTTC,CASSAEVAGASEQYF
TRBV7-2,.,15,.,TRBJ1-6,TGTGCCAGCAGCTTAGAATGGGCCCCAAATTCACCCCTCCACTTT,CASSLEWAPNSPLHF
TRBV7-9,.,15,.,TRBJ2-5,TGTGCCAGCAGCTTAGGCCCCGTTCGGACGGGGACCCAGTACTTC,CASSLGPVRTGTQYF
TRBV28,.,14,TRBD1,TRBJ2-3,TGTGCCAGCAGGCTGGGACAGGGGGGAGATACGCAGTATTTT,CASRLGQGGDTQYF
TRBV7-2,once,14,.,TRBJ1-1,TGTGCCAGCAGCTCACTAGAATATAACACTGAAGCTTTCTTT,CASSSLEYNTEAFF
TRBV7-9,few,16,.,TRBJ2-1,TGTGCCAGCAGCCAAAAACAGGTATTAGCCTACAATGAGCAGTTCTTC,CASSQKQVLAYNEQFF
TRBV28,once,16,.,TRBJ1-1,TGTGCCAGCAGTATACCGGGCCCCGCACTCAAGAGGGAAGCTTTCTTT,CASSIPGPALKREAFF
TRBV7-9,many,13,.,TRBJ1-1,TGTGCCAGCAGCTTAGAATCGCACACTGAAGCTTTCTTT,CASSLESHTEAFF
TRBV11-3,.,16,.,TRBJ2-2,TGTGCCAGCAGCACCCGTCCCACCCTTGGGACCGGGGAGCTGTTTTTT,CASSTRPTLGTGELFF
TRBV11-2,.,15,.,TRBJ2-7,TGTGCCAGCAGCTTAGAAAGGGTTTGGTACTACGAGCAGTACTTC,CASSLERVWYYEQYF
TRBV20-1,few,13,TRBD1,TRBJ2-7,TGCAGTGCTCAGACAGGGCGTTGGGAAGAGCAGTACTTC,CSAQTGRWEEQYF
TRBV28,many,13,.,TRBJ2-1,TGTGCCAGCAGCCTCAGCTTCTACAATGAGCAGTTCTTC,CASSLSFYNEQFF
TRBV6-5,many,13,TRBD1,TRBJ2-1,TGTGCCAGCAGAGAGACAGGGTCCAATGAGCAGTTCTTC,CASRETGSNEQFF
TRBV3-1,.,15,TRBD2,TRBJ2-5,TGTGCCAGCAGCCTGAATAGCGGGGCGCAAGAGACCCAGTACTTC,CASSLNSGAQETQYF
TRBV28,.,16,TRBD2,TRBJ2-1,TGTGCCAGCAGGTCGGGGACTAGCGGAGCCTACAATGAGCAGTTCTTC,CASRSGTSGAYNEQFF
TRBV29-1,.,12,TRBD1,TRBJ1-2,TGCAGCGTTGGACAGGGAGCATATGGCTACACCTTC,CSVGQGAYGYTF
TRBV7-9,few,15,.,TRBJ1-2,TGTGCCAGCAGCCCATCGCGTCGGATTTTCTATGGCTACACCTTC,CASSPSRRIFYGYTF